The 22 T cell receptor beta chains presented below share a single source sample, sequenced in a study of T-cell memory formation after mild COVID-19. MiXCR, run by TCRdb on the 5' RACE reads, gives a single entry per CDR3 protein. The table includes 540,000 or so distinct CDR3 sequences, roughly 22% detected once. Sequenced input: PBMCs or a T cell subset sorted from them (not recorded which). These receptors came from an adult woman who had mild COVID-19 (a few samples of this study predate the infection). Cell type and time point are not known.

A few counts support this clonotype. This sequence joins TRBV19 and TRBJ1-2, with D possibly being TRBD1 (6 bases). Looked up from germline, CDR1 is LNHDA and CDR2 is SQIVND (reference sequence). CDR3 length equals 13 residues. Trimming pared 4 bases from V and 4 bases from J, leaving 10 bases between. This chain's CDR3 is CASSNGGAYGYTF. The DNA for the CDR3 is TGTGCCAGTAGTAATGGGGGCGCCTATGGCTACACCTTC.

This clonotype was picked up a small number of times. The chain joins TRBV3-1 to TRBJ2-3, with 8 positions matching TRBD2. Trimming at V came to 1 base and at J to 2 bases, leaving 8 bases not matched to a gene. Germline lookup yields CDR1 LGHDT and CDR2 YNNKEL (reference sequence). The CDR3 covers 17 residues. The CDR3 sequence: CASSQVLAGLYTDTQYF. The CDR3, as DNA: TGTGCCAGCAGCCAAGTGCTAGCGGGCCTTTACACAGATACGCAGTATTTT.

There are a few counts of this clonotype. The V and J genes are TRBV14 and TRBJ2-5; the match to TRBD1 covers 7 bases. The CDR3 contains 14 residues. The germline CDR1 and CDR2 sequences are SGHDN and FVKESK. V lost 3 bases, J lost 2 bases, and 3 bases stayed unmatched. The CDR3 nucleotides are TGTGCCAGCAGCCATAACAGGGGTCAAGAGACCCAGTACTTC. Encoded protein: CASSHNRGQETQYF.

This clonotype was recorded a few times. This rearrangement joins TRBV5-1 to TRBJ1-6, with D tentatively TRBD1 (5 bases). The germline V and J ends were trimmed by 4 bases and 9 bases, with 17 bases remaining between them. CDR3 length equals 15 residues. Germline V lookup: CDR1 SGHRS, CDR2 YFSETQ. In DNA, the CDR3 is TGCGCCAGCAGCCCGCAATTATCGGGGCCTTCACCCCTCCACTTT. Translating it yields CASSPQLSGPSPLHF.

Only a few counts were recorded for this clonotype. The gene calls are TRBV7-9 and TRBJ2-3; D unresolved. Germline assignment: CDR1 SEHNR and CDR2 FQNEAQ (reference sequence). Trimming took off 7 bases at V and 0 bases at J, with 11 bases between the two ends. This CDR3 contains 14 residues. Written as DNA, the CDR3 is TGTGCCAGCATCGGTGAGACTAGCACAGATACGCAGTATTTT. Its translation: CASIGETSTDTQYF. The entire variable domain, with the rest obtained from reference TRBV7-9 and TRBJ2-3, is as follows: DTGVSQNPRHKITKRGQNVTFRCDPISEHNRLYWYRQTLGQGPEFLTYFQNEAQLEKSRLLSDRFSAERPKGSFSTLEIQRTEQGDSAMYLCASIGETSTDTQYFGPGTRLTVL.

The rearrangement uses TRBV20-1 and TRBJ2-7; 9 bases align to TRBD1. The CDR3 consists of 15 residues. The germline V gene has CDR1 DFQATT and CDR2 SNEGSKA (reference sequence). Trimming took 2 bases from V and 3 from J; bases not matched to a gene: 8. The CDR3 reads CSARSWTGVGYEQYF. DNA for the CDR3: TGCAGTGCTAGATCTTGGACAGGGGTAGGCTACGAGCAGTACTTC.

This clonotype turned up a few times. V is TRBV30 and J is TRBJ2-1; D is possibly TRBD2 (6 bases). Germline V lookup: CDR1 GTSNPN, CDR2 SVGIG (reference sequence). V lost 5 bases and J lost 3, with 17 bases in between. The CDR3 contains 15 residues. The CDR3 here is CAWVSPGLYYNEQFF. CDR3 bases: TGTGCCTGGGTGTCTCCGGGACTGTACTACAATGAGCAGTTCTTC.

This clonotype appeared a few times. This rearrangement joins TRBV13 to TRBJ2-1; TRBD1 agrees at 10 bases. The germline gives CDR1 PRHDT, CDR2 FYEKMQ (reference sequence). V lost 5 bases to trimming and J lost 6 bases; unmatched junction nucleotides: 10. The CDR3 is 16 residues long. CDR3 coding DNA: TGTGCCAGCAGCCCAGAGACAGGGGGCGCGAGCAATGAGCAGTTCTTC. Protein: CASSPETGGASNEQFF.

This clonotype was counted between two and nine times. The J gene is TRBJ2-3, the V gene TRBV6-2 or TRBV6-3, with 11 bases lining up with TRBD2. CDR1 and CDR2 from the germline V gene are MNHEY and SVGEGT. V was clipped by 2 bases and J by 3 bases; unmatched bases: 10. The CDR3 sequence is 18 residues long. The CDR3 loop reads CASSYRPGLAEETDTQYF. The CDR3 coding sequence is TGTGCCAGCAGTTACCGGCCGGGACTAGCGGAAGAAACAGATACGCAGTATTTT.

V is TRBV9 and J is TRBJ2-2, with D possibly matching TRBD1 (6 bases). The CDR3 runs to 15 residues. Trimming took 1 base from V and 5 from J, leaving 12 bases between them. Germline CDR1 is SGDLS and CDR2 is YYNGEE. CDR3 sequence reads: CASSVKQGGTGELFF. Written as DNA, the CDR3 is TGTGCCAGCAGCGTAAAACAGGGTGGAACCGGGGAGCTGTTTTTT.

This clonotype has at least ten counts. For the CDR3, the DNA is TGCGCCAGCAGCTTGGAGGATCAGGGTCATACGCAGTATTTT. It codes for CASSLEDQGHTQYF. This sequence joins TRBV5-1 and TRBJ2-3; D perhaps matches TRBD1 (5 bases). V gave up 0 bases and J gave up 7 bases, with 12 bases separating them. Looked up from germline, CDR1 is SGHRS and CDR2 is YFSETQ. The CDR3 runs to 14 residues.

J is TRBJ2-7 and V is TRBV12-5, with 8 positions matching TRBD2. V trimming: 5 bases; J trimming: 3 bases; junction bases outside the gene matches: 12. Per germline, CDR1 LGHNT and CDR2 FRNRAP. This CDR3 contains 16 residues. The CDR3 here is CASGPSVAGLVYEQYF. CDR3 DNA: TGTGCTAGTGGTCCCTCCGTTGCGGGACTAGTCTACGAGCAGTACTTC. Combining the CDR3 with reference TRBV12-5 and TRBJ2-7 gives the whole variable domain DARVTQTPRHKVTEMGQEVTMRCQPILGHNTVFWYRQTMMQGLELLAYFRNRAPLDDSGMPKDRFSAEMPDATLATLKIQPSEPRDSAVYFCASGPSVAGLVYEQYFGPGTRLTVT.

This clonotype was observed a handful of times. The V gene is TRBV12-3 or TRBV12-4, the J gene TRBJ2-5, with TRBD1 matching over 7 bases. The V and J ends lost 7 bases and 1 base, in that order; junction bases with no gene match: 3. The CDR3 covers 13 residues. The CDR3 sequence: CASTWDSQETQYF. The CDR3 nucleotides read TGTGCCAGCACCTGGGACAGCCAAGAGACCCAGTACTTC.

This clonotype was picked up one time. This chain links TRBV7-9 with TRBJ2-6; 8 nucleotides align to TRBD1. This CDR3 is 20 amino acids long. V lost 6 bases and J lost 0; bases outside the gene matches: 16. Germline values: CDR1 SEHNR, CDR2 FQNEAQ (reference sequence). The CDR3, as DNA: TGTGCCAGCAGTTCAAGTCCCGGGACAGGACTTAGCTCTGGGGCCAACGTCCTGACTTTC. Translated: CASSSSPGTGLSSGANVLTF.

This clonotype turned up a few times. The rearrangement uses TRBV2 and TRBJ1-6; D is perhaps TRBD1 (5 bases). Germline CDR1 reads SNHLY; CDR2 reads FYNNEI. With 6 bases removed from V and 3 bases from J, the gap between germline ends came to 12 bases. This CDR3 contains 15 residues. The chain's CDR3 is CASRTDRIYNSPLHF. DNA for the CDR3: TGTGCCAGCAGGACCGACAGAATCTATAATTCACCCCTCCACTTT.

The CDR3 region has the DNA TGTGCCAGCACATCTCGGGGACTTCTAGCGGATGAGCAGTTCTTC. Translating it yields CASTSRGLLADEQFF. V usage is TRBV7-8 and J usage is TRBJ2-1, with 7 nucleotides matching TRBD2. There are 15 residues in the CDR3. Germline V gene lookup returns CDR1 SGHVS and CDR2 FQNEAQ. Trimming took 7 bases from V and 8 from J; bases not matched to a gene: 14.

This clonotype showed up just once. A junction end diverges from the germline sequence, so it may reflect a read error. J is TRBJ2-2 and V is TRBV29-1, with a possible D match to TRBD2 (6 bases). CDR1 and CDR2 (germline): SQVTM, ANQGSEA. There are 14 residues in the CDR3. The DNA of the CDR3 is TGCAGCGTCGCGGGACCGTCGAACACAGGGGAGCTGTTTTTT. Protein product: CSVAGPSNTGELFF.

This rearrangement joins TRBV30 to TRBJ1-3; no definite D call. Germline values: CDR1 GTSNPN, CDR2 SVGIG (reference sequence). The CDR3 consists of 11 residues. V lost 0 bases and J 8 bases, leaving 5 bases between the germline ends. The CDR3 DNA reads TGTGCCTGGAGTGTAACCCACACCATATATTTT. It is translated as CAWSVTHTIYF.

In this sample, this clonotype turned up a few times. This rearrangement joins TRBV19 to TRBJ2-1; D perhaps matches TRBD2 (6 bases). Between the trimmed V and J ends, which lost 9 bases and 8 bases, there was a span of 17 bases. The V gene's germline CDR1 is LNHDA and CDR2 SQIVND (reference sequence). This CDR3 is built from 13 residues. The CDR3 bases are TGTGCCAGCCAGCGGGCACTAGCTTATGAGCAGTTCTTC. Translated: CASQRALAYEQFF.

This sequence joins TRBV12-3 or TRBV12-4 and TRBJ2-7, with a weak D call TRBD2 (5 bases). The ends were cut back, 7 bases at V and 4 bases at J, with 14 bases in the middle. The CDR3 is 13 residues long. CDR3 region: CASKKAGGYEQYF. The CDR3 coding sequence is TGTGCCAGCAAGAAGGCAGGCGGGTACGAGCAGTACTTC.

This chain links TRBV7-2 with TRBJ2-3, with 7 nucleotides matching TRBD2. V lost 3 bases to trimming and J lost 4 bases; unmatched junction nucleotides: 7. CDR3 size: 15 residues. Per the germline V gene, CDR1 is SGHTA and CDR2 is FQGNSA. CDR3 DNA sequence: TGTGCCAGCAGCTTCGGGACTATCTCCCCAGATACGCAGTATTTT. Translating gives CASSFGTISPDTQYF.

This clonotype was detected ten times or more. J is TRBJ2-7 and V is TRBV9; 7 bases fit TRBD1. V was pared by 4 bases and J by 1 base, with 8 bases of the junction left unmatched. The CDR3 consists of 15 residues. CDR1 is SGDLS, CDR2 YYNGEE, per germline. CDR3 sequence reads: CASSLGQTLSYEQYF. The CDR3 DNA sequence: TGTGCCAGCAGCTTGGGACAGACCCTTTCCTACGAGCAGTACTTC.